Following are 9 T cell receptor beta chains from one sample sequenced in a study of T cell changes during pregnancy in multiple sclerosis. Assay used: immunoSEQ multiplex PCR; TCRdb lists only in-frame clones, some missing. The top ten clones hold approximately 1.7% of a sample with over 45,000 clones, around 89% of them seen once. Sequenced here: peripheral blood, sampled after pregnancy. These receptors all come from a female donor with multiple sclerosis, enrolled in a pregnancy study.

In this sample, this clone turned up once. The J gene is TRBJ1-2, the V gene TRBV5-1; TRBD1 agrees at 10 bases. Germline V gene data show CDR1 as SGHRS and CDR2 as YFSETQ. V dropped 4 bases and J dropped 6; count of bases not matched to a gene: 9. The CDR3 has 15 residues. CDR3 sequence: CASSPWRGTGDGYTF. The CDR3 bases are TGCGCCAGCAGCCCATGGAGGGGGACAGGGGATGGCTACACCTTC. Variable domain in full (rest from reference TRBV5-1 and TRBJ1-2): KAGVTQTPRYLIKTRGQQVTLSCSPISGHRSVSWYQQTPGQGLQFLFEYFSETQRNKGNFPGRFSGRQFSNSRSEMNVSTLELGDSALYLCASSPWRGTGDGYTFGSGTRLTVV.

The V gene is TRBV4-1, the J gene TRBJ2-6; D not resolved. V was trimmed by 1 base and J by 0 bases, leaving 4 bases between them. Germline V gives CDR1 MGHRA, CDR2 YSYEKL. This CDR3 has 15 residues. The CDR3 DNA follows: TGCGCCAGCAGCCAAGGTAACTCTGGGGCCAACGTCCTGACTTTC. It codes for CASSQGNSGANVLTF.

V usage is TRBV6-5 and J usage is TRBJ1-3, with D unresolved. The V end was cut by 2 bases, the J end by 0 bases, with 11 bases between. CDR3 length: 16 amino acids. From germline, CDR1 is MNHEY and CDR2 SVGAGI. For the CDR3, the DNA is TGTGCCAGCAGTTACCGGGGTCCGCTCTCTGGAAACACCATATATTTT. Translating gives CASSYRGPLSGNTIYF.

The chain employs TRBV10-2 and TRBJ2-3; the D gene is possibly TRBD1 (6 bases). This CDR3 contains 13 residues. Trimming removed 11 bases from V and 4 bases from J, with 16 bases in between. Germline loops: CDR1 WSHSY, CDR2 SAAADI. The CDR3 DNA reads TGCGCCTCCCAAAGGGGGTGGGCAGATACGCAGTATTTT. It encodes CASQRGWADTQYF.

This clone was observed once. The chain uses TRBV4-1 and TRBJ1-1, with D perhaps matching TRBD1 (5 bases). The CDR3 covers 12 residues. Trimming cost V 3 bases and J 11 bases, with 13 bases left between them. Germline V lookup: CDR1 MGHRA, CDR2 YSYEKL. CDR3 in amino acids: CASSQEEGKAFF. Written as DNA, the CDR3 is TGCGCCAGCAGCCAGGAGGAGGGGAAGGCTTTCTTT.

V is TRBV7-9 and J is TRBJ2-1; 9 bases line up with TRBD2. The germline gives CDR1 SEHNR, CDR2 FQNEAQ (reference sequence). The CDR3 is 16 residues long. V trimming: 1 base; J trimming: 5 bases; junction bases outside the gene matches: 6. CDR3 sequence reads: CASSLGLAGTHNEQFF. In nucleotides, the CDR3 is TGTGCCAGCAGCTTAGGTCTAGCGGGGACCCACAATGAGCAGTTCTTC. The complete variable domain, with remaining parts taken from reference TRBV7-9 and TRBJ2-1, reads DTGVSQNPRHKITKRGQNVTFRCDPISEHNRLYWYRQTLGQGPEFLTYFQNEAQLEKSRLLSDRFSAERPKGSFSTLEIQRTEQGDSAMYLCASSLGLAGTHNEQFFGPGTRLTVL.

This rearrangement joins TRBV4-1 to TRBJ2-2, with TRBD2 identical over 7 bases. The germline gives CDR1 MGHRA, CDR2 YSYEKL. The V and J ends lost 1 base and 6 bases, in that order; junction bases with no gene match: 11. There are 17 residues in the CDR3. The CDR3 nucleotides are TGCGCCAGCAGCCAAGGAGAGGGTAGGACTAGTCCCGGGGAGCTGTTTTTT. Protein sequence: CASSQGEGRTSPGELFF.

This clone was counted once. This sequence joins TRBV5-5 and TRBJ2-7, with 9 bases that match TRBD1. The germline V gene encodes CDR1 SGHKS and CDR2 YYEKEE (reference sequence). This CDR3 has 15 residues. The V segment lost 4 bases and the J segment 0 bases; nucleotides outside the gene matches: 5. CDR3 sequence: CASSGWDRDSYEQYF. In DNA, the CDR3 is TGTGCCAGCAGCGGGTGGGACAGGGACTCCTACGAGCAGTACTTC.

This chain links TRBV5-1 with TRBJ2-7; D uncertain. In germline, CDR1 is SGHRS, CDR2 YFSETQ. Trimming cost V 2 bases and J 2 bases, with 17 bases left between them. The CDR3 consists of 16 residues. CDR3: CASSFEGSTTPYEQYF. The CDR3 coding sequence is TGCGCCAGCAGCTTCGAAGGCAGCACTACGCCCTACGAGCAGTACTTC.